The 30 T cell receptor beta chains below all came from one sample that was sequenced in a study of T cells in Graves' hyperthyroidism and ophthalmopathy (dated 2019 in TCRdb). Library preparation employed multiplex PCR. TCRdb shows the sequencer as Illumina HiSeq 2000. TCR beta CDR3 regions were amplified from RNA transcripts. The TCR CDR3 was subjected to a first round of RT-PCR using the HTBI primer set and the Qiagen OneStep RT-PCR kit. Through fastp at Q25 and MiXCR, TCRdb rebuilt clones from the public reads, retaining in-frame beta chains. Rows are combined by CDR3 protein, so each entry shows the most common genes and DNA. The sample table shows approximately 510,000 distinct CDR3 sequences, and roughly 45% are seen once. The ten most abundant clones make up 44% of the sample. Sequencing was performed on peripheral blood or thyroid tissue (not recorded which). The receptors stem from an adult woman with Graves' disease, either hyperthyroidism or ophthalmopathy (not recorded which).

This clonotype was detected ten times or more. The V and J genes are TRBV29-1 and TRBJ1-1; D call uncertain. The CDR3 runs 12 residues. Trimming cost V 7 bases and J 1 base, with 10 bases left between them. The V gene's germline CDR1 is SQVTM and CDR2 ANQGSEA. CDR3 loop: CSGSQTNTEAFF. CDR3 nucleotides: TGCAGCGGATCCCAGACGAACACTGAAGCTTTCTTT. Together with reference TRBV29-1 and TRBJ1-1, the CDR3 gives the full variable domain: SAVISQKPSRDICQRGTSLTIQCQVDSQVTMMFWYRQQPGQSLTLIATANQGSEATYESGFVIDKFPISRPNLTFSTLTVSNMSPEDSSIYLCSGSQTNTEAFFGQGTRLTVV.

The sample holds a few counts of this clonotype. The gene calls are TRBV7-9 and TRBJ1-5; D unresolved. Germline loops: CDR1 SEHNR, CDR2 FQNEAQ (reference sequence). Trimming stripped 5 bases from V and 3 bases from J, with 8 bases between. This CDR3 spans 13 amino acids. As DNA, the CDR3 is TGTGCCAGCAGCCACCGGGACAATCAGCCCCAGCATTTT. Residues: CASSHRDNQPQHF.

The genes are TRBV9 and TRBJ1-4; the D is unclear. Germline assignment: CDR1 SGDLS and CDR2 YYNGEE. The CDR3 loop spans 13 amino acids. V lost 2 bases and J lost 7, with 9 bases in between. The CDR3: CASSVGLGEKLFF. CDR3 in DNA: TGTGCCAGCAGCGTGGGTTTGGGTGAAAAACTGTTTTTT.

J is TRBJ1-1 and V is TRBV5-6; D is perhaps TRBD1 (5 bases). Trimming removed 2 bases from V and 5 bases from J, with 13 bases in between. The germline CDR1 and CDR2 sequences are SGHDT and YYEEEE. This CDR3 is built from 14 residues. In DNA, the CDR3 is TGTGCCAGCAGCTTTGGGGGAGGATTAACTGAAGCTTTCTTT. Translated, it gives CASSFGGGLTEAFF.

This sequence joins TRBV11-2 and TRBJ2-3, with 7 positions matching TRBD2. Germline values: CDR1 SGHAT, CDR2 FQNNGV. The V segment lost 9 bases and the J segment 5 bases; nucleotides outside the gene matches: 8. The CDR3 has 13 amino acids. The CDR3 region is CARALAGEDTQYF. Written as DNA, the CDR3 is TGTGCCAGAGCCCTGGCGGGAGAAGATACGCAGTATTTT.

This chain uses TRBV10-3 with TRBJ1-2; TRBD1 might be the D (6 bases). Trimming shortened V by 3 bases and J by 2 bases, and 13 bases separated the two germline ends. Germline loops: CDR1 ENHRY, CDR2 SYGVKD. The CDR3 loop spans 15 amino acids. As DNA, the CDR3 is TGTGCCATCAGTGACACCGACAGGCTCAACTATGGCTACACCTTC. Amino acid sequence: CAISDTDRLNYGYTF.

This clonotype was counted a single time. V gene TRBV7-2 combines with J gene TRBJ2-5; 9 positions agree with TRBD1. Germline lookup yields CDR1 SGHTA and CDR2 FQGNSA. The CDR3 contains 16 residues. V gave up 5 bases and J gave up 4 bases; unmatched junction bases: 11. Here the CDR3 reads CASSRNTGTGSETQYF. CDR3 bases: TGTGCCAGCAGCCGAAATACCGGGACAGGGTCAGAGACCCAGTACTTC.

This clonotype was detected many times. This chain uses TRBV5-1 with TRBJ2-7; 9 positions match TRBD1. V lost 4 bases and J lost 2; bases outside the gene matches: 7. CDR1 and CDR2 (germline): SGHRS, YFSETQ. The CDR3 is 15 amino acids. The CDR3 spells CASSTPGQGTYEQYF. For the CDR3, the DNA is TGCGCCAGCAGCACGCCGGGACAGGGCACCTACGAGCAGTACTTC.

V is TRBV15 and J is TRBJ2-6; TRBD1 agrees at 7 bases. Looked up from germline, CDR1 is LNHNV and CDR2 is YYDKDF (reference sequence). V lost 1 base, J lost 0 bases, and 3 bases stayed unmatched. The CDR3 length is 17 residues. The CDR3 loop is CATSRGTGDSGANVLTF. The CDR3 region has the DNA TGTGCCACCAGCAGAGGGACAGGAGACTCTGGGGCCAACGTCCTGACTTTC.

This clonotype showed up many times. The J gene is TRBJ1-1, the V gene TRBV7-8; possibly TRBD1 for D (5 bases). With 6 bases removed from V and 0 bases from J, the gap between germline ends came to 11 bases. CDR1 is SGHVS, CDR2 FQNEAQ, per germline. The CDR3 totals 14 residues. Here the CDR3 reads CASRDRYMNTEAFF. CDR3 DNA: TGTGCCAGCAGAGACAGATACATGAACACTGAAGCTTTCTTT.

Comment on this clonotype: This could be a read error, since a much larger clone is one nucleotide away. This sequence joins TRBV5-6 and TRBJ1-5, with a weak D call TRBD1 (6 bases). Germline-derived CDR1 and CDR2 are SGHDT and YYEEEE. The CDR3 has 14 residues. Trimming stripped 4 bases from V and 5 bases from J, with 13 bases between. The CDR3 nucleotides read TGTGCCAGCAGCCCACAGGGTAGTCATCAGCCCCAGCATTTT. Translated: CASSPQGSHQPQHF.

To note about this clonotype: The junction and the germline gene differ at one end; a read error may be behind it. The rearrangement links TRBV7-2 to TRBJ2-2; weak D call: TRBD1 (5 bases). The CDR3 runs to 18 residues. Looked up from germline, CDR1 is SGHTA and CDR2 is FQGNSA. The CDR3 loop reads CASSNMKGKWPSTRELFF. The DNA for the CDR3 is TGTGCCAGCAGCAATATGAAGGGGAAATGGCCCTCCACCCGGGAGCTGTTTTTT. Together with reference TRBV7-2 and TRBJ2-2, the CDR3 gives the full variable domain: GAGVSQSPSNKVTEKGKDVELRCDPISGHTALYWYRQSLGQGLEFLIYFQGNSAPDKSGLPSDRFSAERTGGSVSTLTIQRTQQEDSAVYLCASSNMKGKWPSTRELFFGEGSRLTVL.

This rearrangement joins TRBV11-2 to TRBJ1-1; possibly TRBD1 for D (6 bases). Germline-derived CDR1 and CDR2 are SGHAT and FQNNGV. The CDR3 totals 14 residues. V was trimmed by 6 bases and J by 4 bases, leaving 15 bases between them. Here the CDR3 DNA reads TGTGCCAGCAGATCTACAGGGAGGGTCACTGAAGCTTTCTTT. It yields the protein CASRSTGRVTEAFF.

The V call is TRBV6-1, the J call TRBJ1-2; possible D gene TRBD1, 6 bases. Germline V gives CDR1 MNHNS, CDR2 SASEGT. V lost 6 bases and J lost 8, with 10 bases in between. The CDR3 extends over 11 amino acids. Written as DNA, the CDR3 is TGTGCCAGCAGGGCGGGACACGGCTACACCTTC. Translating gives CASRAGHGYTF.

This clonotype was observed at least ten times. The chain joins TRBV5-1 to TRBJ2-7; TRBD1 is a possible D gene (6 bases). The ends were cut back, 0 bases at V and 0 bases at J, with 13 bases in the middle. CDR1 is SGHRS, CDR2 YFSETQ, per germline. This CDR3 has 16 residues. CDR3 sequence: CASSLVDRPSSYEQYF. CDR3 sequence (DNA): TGCGCCAGCAGCTTGGTTGACAGGCCGAGCTCCTACGAGCAGTACTTC.

This clonotype came up a few times. For the CDR3, the DNA is TGTGCCACCAGCAGAGGGGGCGGGCCCTCCTACAATGAGCAGTTCTTC. It translates to CATSRGGGPSYNEQFF. The chain recombines TRBV15 with TRBJ2-1; D could derive from TRBD1 or TRBD2 (5 bases each). The germline V gene encodes CDR1 LNHNV and CDR2 YYDKDF (reference sequence). The V end lost 1 base, the J end lost 0 bases, and 10 bases lay between the germline ends. The CDR3 sequence is 16 residues long.

This clonotype has a count of ten or more. This rearrangement joins TRBV7-8 to TRBJ1-1; 7 bases map to TRBD1. Germline loops: CDR1 SGHVS, CDR2 FQNEAQ. V shed 5 bases, J shed 4 bases, and the junction held 4 bases outside the gene matches. The CDR3 covers 13 residues. The CDR3 DNA reads TGTGCCAGCAGCCGACCAGGGGGCACTGAAGCTTTCTTT. Protein sequence: CASSRPGGTEAFF.

This clonotype was seen repeatedly, ten times or more. V and J are TRBV7-2 and TRBJ2-7, with 10 bases that match TRBD1. The J segment lost 6 bases and the V segment lost 10 bases, leaving 9 bases of the junction unmatched. There are 13 residues in the CDR3. Germline V gene sequence: CDR1 SGHTA, CDR2 FQGNSA. The CDR3 DNA sequence: TGTGCCACCTTGGACAGGGGGGAAAGCGAGCAGTACTTC. Residues: CATLDRGESEQYF.

This sequence joins TRBV10-2 and TRBJ1-5, with D possibly being TRBD1 (5 bases). Trimming took 7 bases from V and 2 from J, leaving 15 bases between them. Germline V gives CDR1 WSHSY, CDR2 SAAADI. The CDR3 loop spans 15 amino acids. CDR3 region: CASTDGGWGNQPQHF. In nucleotides, the CDR3 is TGCGCCAGCACGGACGGGGGTTGGGGCAATCAGCCCCAGCATTTT.

The V call is TRBV5-1, the J call TRBJ1-1, with D possibly being TRBD1 (6 bases). The CDR3 is 14 residues long. Trimming took 4 bases from V and 3 from J, leaving 13 bases between them. Germline V CDR1 and CDR2: SGHRS, YFSETQ. CDR3 residues: CASSRGARDTEAFF. In nucleotides, the CDR3 is TGCGCCAGCAGCAGGGGGGCGCGGGACACTGAAGCTTTCTTT.

This clonotype was picked up a small number of times. V and J are TRBV11-2 and TRBJ2-3; 8 bases fit TRBD2. Unmatched junction bases numbered 5, after V lost 2 bases and J lost 4 bases. Germline V gene data show CDR1 as SGHAT and CDR2 as FQNNGV. The CDR3 runs 15 residues. The CDR3 spells CASSLFRAGADTQYF. The CDR3 bases are TGTGCCAGCAGCTTATTCCGAGCGGGAGCAGATACGCAGTATTTT.

The sample holds a few counts of this clonotype. V gene TRBV20-1 combines with J gene TRBJ2-5, with 8 bases aligning to TRBD2. The CDR3 spans 12 residues. The germline CDR1 and CDR2 sequences are DFQATT and SNEGSKA (reference sequence). The junction had 4 bases not matched to a gene; V was cut back by 5 bases and J by 5 bases. CDR3 protein: CSAAGGLETQYF. For the CDR3, the DNA is TGCAGTGCTGCGGGAGGTCTTGAGACCCAGTACTTC.

Here the CDR3 DNA reads TGTGCCAGCAGCCAAGACCAGGGTAGGTACACTGAAGCTTTCTTT. Protein product: CASSQDQGRYTEAFF. The chain combines TRBV9 with TRBJ1-1, with D tentatively TRBD1 (5 bases). Trimming took off 4 bases at V and 3 bases at J, with 16 bases between the two ends. The germline V gene has CDR1 SGDLS and CDR2 YYNGEE. This CDR3 has 15 residues.

V and J are TRBV12-3 or TRBV12-4 and TRBJ1-5; no clear D gene. V was pared by 5 bases and J by 2 bases, with 10 bases between. CDR3 size: 14 residues. CDR3 sequence: CASSPPGGNQPQHF. The CDR3 DNA follows: TGTGCCAGCAGTCCGCCTGGAGGCAATCAGCCCCAGCATTTT.

The V gene is TRBV7-9, the J gene TRBJ2-7, with TRBD1 matching 7 bases. Germline lookup yields CDR1 SEHNR and CDR2 FQNEAQ (reference sequence). V lost 4 bases to trimming and J lost 3 bases; unmatched junction nucleotides: 9. There are 15 residues in the CDR3. The CDR3 is CASSYDRDKGYEQYF. The CDR3 nucleotides read TGTGCCAGCAGCTACGACAGGGATAAAGGCTACGAGCAGTACTTC.

The genes are TRBV6-6 and TRBJ2-7, with 10 bases lining up with TRBD1. Germline-derived CDR1 and CDR2 are MNHNY and SVGAGI (reference sequence). This CDR3 spans 15 amino acids. V was clipped by 4 bases and J by 2 bases; unmatched bases: 5. The chain's CDR3 is CASSWGQGFPYEQYF. As DNA, the CDR3 is TGTGCCAGCAGTTGGGGACAGGGGTTCCCCTACGAGCAGTACTTC.

The chain couples TRBV5-1 to TRBJ2-7; TRBD2 is a possible D gene (5 bases). Trimming took 3 bases from V and 6 from J, leaving 19 bases between them. The CDR3 loop spans 15 amino acids. CDR1 and CDR2 (germline): SGHRS, YFSETQ. CDR3 nucleotides: TGCGCCAGCAGCTCCAAAACTACTAGTTCGGGCGAGCAGTACTTC. Amino acids: CASSSKTTSSGEQYF. Full variable domain (rest looked up from reference TRBV5-1 and TRBJ2-7): KAGVTQTPRYLIKTRGQQVTLSCSPISGHRSVSWYQQTPGQGLQFLFEYFSETQRNKGNFPGRFSGRQFSNSRSEMNVSTLELGDSALYLCASSSKTTSSGEQYFGPGTRLTVT.

Ten or more counts support this clonotype. The rearrangement uses TRBV5-4 and TRBJ2-2, with unresolved D. Per the germline V gene, CDR1 is SGHNT and CDR2 is YYREEE (reference sequence). Trimming left V 1 base short and J 0 bases short, with 13 bases between. This CDR3 has 17 amino acids. CDR3 DNA: TGTGCCAGCAGCTTGCCTCGGACGGACGCGAACACCGGGGAGCTGTTTTTT. Amino acid sequence: CASSLPRTDANTGELFF.

This sequence joins TRBV20-1 and TRBJ2-7, with TRBD2 identical over 7 bases. J lost 2 bases, V lost 5 bases, and 12 bases had no gene match. The germline gives CDR1 DFQATT, CDR2 SNEGSKA (reference sequence). This CDR3 comprises 15 residues. CDR3 region: CSALLTSAAPYEQYF. The CDR3 DNA is TGCAGTGCTCTGCTTACTAGCGCCGCCCCCTACGAGCAGTACTTC.

V is TRBV9 and J is TRBJ1-4, with 8 bases that match TRBD1. CDR1 and CDR2 (germline): SGDLS, YYNGEE. J gave up 8 bases and V 0 bases, and 6 bases lay outside the gene matches. The CDR3 contains 15 residues. The CDR3 is CASSVATGGTEKLFF. The CDR3 nucleotides read TGTGCCAGCAGCGTAGCTACAGGGGGAACCGAAAAACTGTTTTTT.